The 24 T cell receptor beta chains presented below share a single source sample, sequenced in a study of tumor and adjacent non-tumor tissue in lung cancer. The library came from three nested PCR rounds adapted from ARM-PCR protocols. TCRdb re-analysed the multiplex PCR reads in MiXCR, keeping a single row per CDR3 protein. The table records more than 85,000 distinct CDR3 sequences, more than 55% of them present only once. This sample's RNA came from whole unsorted tissue. Distant lung tissue was collected more than 3 cm away from the tumor edge. Sequenced material: distant non-tumor lung tissue. These receptor sequences come from a man aged 25 to 40 with non-small cell lung cancer.

The chain is built from TRBV6-5 and TRBJ2-7, with a tentative D call TRBD2 (6 bases). This CDR3 is 11 amino acids long. V lost 7 bases, J lost 5 bases, and 9 bases lay in between. The germline V gene encodes CDR1 MNHEY and CDR2 SVGAGI. The DNA of the CDR3 is TGTGCCAGCATACGGGGGAACGAGCAGTACTTC. Translation: CASIRGNEQYF.

This clonotype was detected only a few times. A read error may be the cause here, since a much bigger clone is one base away. In nucleotides, the CDR3 is TGCAATGCTAGGGTGAGCGGGAGTCTCTACAATGAGCAGTTCTTC. It is translated as CNARVSGSLYNEQFF. The chain carries TRBV20-1 and TRBJ2-1, with 8 bases that match TRBD2. The CDR3 consists of 15 residues. CDR1 and CDR2 (germline): DFQATT, SNEGSKA (reference sequence).

Regarding this clonotype: A single base separates this from a much larger clone, so it may be a read error. This chain connects TRBV11-2 to TRBJ1-1; D is uncertain. CDR3 length: 13 residues. Germline CDR1 is SGHAT and CDR2 is FQNNGV. The V gene lost 5 bases and the J gene lost 0 bases, with 7 bases spanning the gap. CDR3 in amino acids: CASSPVMNTEAFF. The CDR3 DNA is TGTGCCAGCAGCCCAGTGATGAACACTGAAGCTTTCTTT.

Worth noting for this clonotype: One end of the junction fails to match germline, which may point to a read error. The J gene is TRBJ2-2, the V gene TRBV20-1; 10 bases are shared with TRBD2. CDR3 length: 17 residues. Looked up from germline, CDR1 is DFQATT and CDR2 is SNEGSKA (reference sequence). In DNA, the CDR3 is TGCCGTGCTAGACCACCTAGCGGGAGAGGGCTCCACGGGGAGCTGTTTTTT. Residues: CRARPPSGRGLHGELFF.

This rearrangement joins TRBV11-2 to TRBJ2-7, with TRBD2 matching 9 bases. Germline assignment: CDR1 SGHAT and CDR2 FQNNGV. The CDR3 is 15 residues long. With V trimmed by 3 bases and J by 6 bases, 9 bases remained unmatched. This CDR3 is CASSLSSGTLLEQYF. Here the CDR3 DNA reads TGTGCCAGCAGCTTGTCTAGCGGGACGTTACTCGAGCAGTACTTC.

About this clonotype itself: One base away lies a much larger clone, so this may be a sequencing read error. The chain couples TRBV6-2 or TRBV6-3 to TRBJ1-1; no clear D gene. Germline values: CDR1 MNHEY, CDR2 SVGEGT. The CDR3 consists of 15 residues. CDR3 in DNA: TGTGCCAGCAGTTATTGGGTAGAACCGTCCCGAGAAGCTTCCTTT. Translated: CASSYWVEPSREASF.

Turning to this clonotype: One junction end does not reproduce the germline sequence, and a read error may be involved. V gene TRBV11-3 combines with J gene TRBJ2-7; D uncertain. The V gene's germline CDR1 is SGHNT and CDR2 YENEEA. CDR3 length equals 15 residues. DNA of the CDR3: TGTACCAGCAGCTCAACTACTACAGAATATGAGTGGCAGTACTTC. Its protein is CTSSSTTTEYEWQYF. The entire variable domain, with the rest obtained from reference TRBV11-3 and TRBJ2-7, is as follows: EAGVVQSPRYKIIEKKQPVAFWCNPISGHNTLYWYLQNLGQGPELLIRYENEEAVDDSQLPKDRFSAERLKGVDSTLKIQPAELGDSAVYLCTSSSTTTEYEWQYFGPGTRLTVT.

Only a few counts were recorded for this clonotype. The CDR3 sequence: CASSARQGNEKLFF. The CDR3, as DNA: TGTGCCAGCAGTGCGCGACAGGGCAATGAAAAACTGTTTTTT. The chain has TRBV25-1 and TRBJ1-4; 7 bases fit TRBD1. V was clipped by 4 bases and J by 5 bases; unmatched bases: 4. The germline V gene encodes CDR1 MGHDK and CDR2 SYGVNS. CDR3 size: 14 residues.

Regarding this clonotype: Since a much larger clone is just one base distant, this may be a read error. This chain's CDR3 is CANRDGLAGGALF. The DNA for the CDR3 is TGTGCCAACAGGGACGGACTAGCGGGGGGCGCGCTCTTC. The chain links TRBV6-1 to TRBJ2-1, with 14 bases identical to TRBD2. The CDR3 is 13 residues long. The V gene's germline CDR1 is MNHNS and CDR2 SASEGT.

As regards this clonotype: A much bigger clone sits one base away, suggesting this may be a read error. The chain is built from TRBV6-5 and TRBJ2-1, with unresolved D. The germline V gene has CDR1 MNHEY and CDR2 SVGAGI. There are 15 residues in the CDR3. The V gene lost 0 bases and the J gene lost 5 bases, with 11 bases spanning the gap. Here the CDR3 DNA reads TGTGCCAGCAGTTACTCCCGTTACTCGAACAATGAGCAGTTCTTC. Translated, it gives CASSYSRYSNNEQFF.

Remarks on this clonotype: The junction shows a germline mismatch at one end, possibly a read error. CDR3 region: CASSPRGQELSLLHF. CDR3 nucleotides: TGCGCCAGCAGCCCCAGAGGCCAGGAGCTTTCACTCCTCCACTTT. The V call is TRBV4-1, the J call TRBJ1-6; no firm D call. The CDR3 sequence is 15 residues long. Germline V gene data show CDR1 as MGHRA and CDR2 as YSYEKL.

Turning to this clonotype: One end of the junction fails to match germline, which may point to a read error. The CDR3 is CTSSQFPRLGAASSGANVLTF. For the CDR3, the DNA is TGCACCAGCAGCCAATTCCCCCGGTTAGGGGCAGCCAGCTCTGGGGCCAACGTCCTGACTTTC. The V call is TRBV4-1, the J call TRBJ2-6; a weak D match, TRBD1 (5 bases). Germline CDR1 is MGHRA and CDR2 is YSYEKL. The CDR3 runs to 21 residues.

As regards this clonotype: A much larger clone differs from this one at a single base, so this may be a read error. The chain carries TRBV14 and TRBJ1-6; 8 nucleotides agree with TRBD1. The CDR3 is 15 amino acids. Germline V gene lookup returns CDR1 SGHDN and CDR2 FVKESK. CDR3 sequence reads: CVSSQATGENSPLHF. In DNA form, the CDR3 reads TGTGTCAGCAGCCAAGCGACAGGGGAGAATTCACCCCTCCACTTT.

In its sample, this clonotype was seen many times. The gene calls are TRBV29-1 and TRBJ2-1, with D unresolved. The length of the CDR3 is 12 residues. Germline V lookup: CDR1 SQVTM, CDR2 ANQGSEA. The germline V and J ends were trimmed by 4 bases and 3 bases, with 7 bases remaining between them. In DNA form, the CDR3 reads TGCAGCGTTGTGAATATCTACAATGAGCAGTTCTTC. Residues: CSVVNIYNEQFF.

The sample holds many counts of this clonotype. This rearrangement joins TRBV10-3 to TRBJ2-1; 7 positions agree with TRBD1. CDR1 is ENHRY and CDR2 is SYGVKD in the germline V gene. This CDR3 contains 13 residues. The junction had 6 bases not matched to a gene; V was cut back by 5 bases and J by 8 bases. The DNA for the CDR3 is TGTGCCATCAGTCCGACAGGGAGCGATGAGCAGTTCTTC. Its protein product is CAISPTGSDEQFF.

Regarding this clonotype: The CDR3 end shows no conserved phenylalanine or tryptophan, and so a read error is likely. The V and J genes are TRBV20-1 and TRBJ2-1, with D possibly being TRBD1 or TRBD2 (5 bases each). Germline lookup yields CDR1 DFQATT and CDR2 SNEGSKA (reference sequence). This CDR3 contains 14 residues. The DNA of the CDR3 is TGCAGTGCTAGAATAGTGGGGACCTACAATGTGCAGTTCCTC. It specifies CSARIVGTYNVQFL.

As for this clonotype: The junction and the germline gene differ at one end; a read error may be behind it. The chain carries TRBV6-2 or TRBV6-3 and TRBJ2-5, with D perhaps TRBD2 (6 bases). This CDR3 is built from 10 residues. The germline gives CDR1 MNHEY, CDR2 SVGEGT. The CDR3 nucleotides are TGTGTCAGCAGGAGGGAGACCCAGCACTTC. Residues: CVSRRETQHF.

Details on this clonotype: Given a much more abundant clone one base away, this may be a read error. The chain is built from TRBV6-5 and TRBJ2-1, with D possibly TRBD2 on 5 matching bases. The CDR3 length is 13 residues. In germline, CDR1 is MNHEY, CDR2 SVGAGI. The CDR3 sequence is CANSSQRPSEQFF. CDR3 in DNA: TGTGCCAACAGTTCGCAGCGGCCCAGTGAGCAGTTCTTC.

The CDR3 loop is CSVGQRAGGEQYF. For the CDR3, the DNA is TGCAGCGTTGGACAGCGGGCCGGGGGCGAGCAGTACTTC. This chain uses TRBV29-1 with TRBJ2-7; D may be TRBD2 (6 bases). Germline loops: CDR1 SQVTM, CDR2 ANQGSEA. The length of the CDR3 is 13 residues. Trimming took off 4 bases at V and 6 bases at J, with 16 bases between the two ends.

This clonotype showed up just a few times. The chain combines TRBV7-9 with TRBJ1-2, with D maybe TRBD1 (5 bases). The germline gives CDR1 SEHNR, CDR2 FQNEAQ (reference sequence). V gave up 3 bases and J gave up 4 bases, with 6 bases separating them. The CDR3 runs to 12 residues. CDR3 residues: CASSFDSYGYTF. The CDR3 nucleotides read TGTGCCAGCAGCTTCGACAGCTATGGCTACACCTTC.

Note on this clonotype: A read error may explain this, as a much larger clone is one base away. The chain carries TRBV6-6 and TRBJ2-1; tentatively, D is TRBD2 (5 bases). V lost 1 base and J lost 5, with 9 bases in between. CDR1 is MNHNY and CDR2 is SVGAGI in the germline V gene (reference sequence). This CDR3 has 14 residues. The CDR3 region is CASSYLSGDNEQFF. The CDR3 nucleotides read TGTGCCAGCAGTTACTTGAGCGGAGACAATGAGCAGTTCTTC.

Of note for this clonotype: This may be a read error, as it is one base from a much larger clone. The chain uses TRBV6-5 and TRBJ1-2, with TRBD1 matching over 7 bases. Germline lookup yields CDR1 MNHEY and CDR2 SVGAGI. The CDR3 runs to 13 residues. The CDR3 spells CVSTQRGLDGYTF. The CDR3, as DNA: TGTGTCAGCACCCAAAGGGGGCTCGATGGCTACACCTTC.

Comment on this clonotype: A read error may produce the germline difference seen at one junction end. CDR3 DNA sequence: TGTGCCAGCAGGCTGTGGGGTTCTGAGATCCAAGAGACCCAATACTTC. It encodes CASRLWGSEIQETQYF. V gene TRBV5-4 combines with J gene TRBJ2-5, with D uncertain. CDR1 SGHNT and CDR2 YYREEE come from the germline V gene (reference sequence). The length of the CDR3 is 16 residues.

As to this clonotype: Germline and junction disagree at one end, which may indicate a read error. This sequence joins TRBV29-1 and TRBJ1-1; no clear D gene. This CDR3 is built from 12 residues. The germline V gene encodes CDR1 SQVTM and CDR2 ANQGSEA. Written as DNA, the CDR3 is TGCAGCGTCCTGGTGGGTAACAATGAAGCTTACTTT. The encoded protein is CSVLVGNNEAYF.